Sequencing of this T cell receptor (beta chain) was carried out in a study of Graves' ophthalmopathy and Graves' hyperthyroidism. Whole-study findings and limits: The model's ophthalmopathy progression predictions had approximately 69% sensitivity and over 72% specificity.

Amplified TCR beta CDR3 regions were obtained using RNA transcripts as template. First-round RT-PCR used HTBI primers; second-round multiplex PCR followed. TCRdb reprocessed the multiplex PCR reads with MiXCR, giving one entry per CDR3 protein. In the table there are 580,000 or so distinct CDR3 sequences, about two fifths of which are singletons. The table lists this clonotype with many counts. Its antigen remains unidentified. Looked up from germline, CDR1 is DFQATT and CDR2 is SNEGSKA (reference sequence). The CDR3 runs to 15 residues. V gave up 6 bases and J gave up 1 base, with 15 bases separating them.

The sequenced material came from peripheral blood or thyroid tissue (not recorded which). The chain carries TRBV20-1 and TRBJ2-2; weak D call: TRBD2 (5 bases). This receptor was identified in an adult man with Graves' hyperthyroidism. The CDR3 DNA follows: TGCAGTGCCCCAGAGGCGGGTGGGAACACCGGGGAGCTGTTTTTT. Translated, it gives CSAPEAGGNTGELFF.